Each of the 17 T cell receptor beta chains below was sequenced from the same sample in a study of blood T cells in healthy people across ages (dated by TCRdb to about 2015). The library came from 5' RACE. Sequencing used an Illumina HiSeq 2500. The second PCR ran for about 6 to 11 cycles and used a J-beta primer mix along with a sample-barcoded 5' primer. Using fastp trimming at Q25 and MiXCR clonotype assembly, TCRdb reanalyzed the public sequencing data and kept in-frame beta chains. Under each unique CDR3 protein, matching rows form one entry showing the most common genes and DNA. The sample table holds about 680,000 distinct CDR3 sequences, of which 45% to 50% were seen once. In total, the top ten clones hold 25% to 35% of the sample. The sample comprised blood. The receptors originated from a woman aged 55-70 years in good health.

The V gene is TRBV2, the J gene TRBJ1-1, with D possibly matching TRBD1 (5 bases). This CDR3 comprises 13 residues. Germline V CDR1 and CDR2: SNHLY, FYNNEI. The germline V and J ends were trimmed by 9 bases and 0 bases, with 11 bases remaining between them. The CDR3 DNA reads TGTGCCAGTAGACAGAACATGAACACTGAAGCTTTCTTT. It translates to CASRQNMNTEAFF.

This rearrangement joins TRBV27 to TRBJ2-5, with D possibly being TRBD1 or TRBD2 (5 bases each). The V gene lost 5 bases and the J gene lost 4 bases, with 14 bases spanning the gap. The CDR3 has 14 residues. Germline values: CDR1 MNHEY, CDR2 SMNVEV (reference sequence). CDR3 in DNA: TGTGCCAGCAGTCCTGGGGGATCGGCAGAGACCCAGTACTTC. The encoded protein is CASSPGGSAETQYF.

This rearrangement joins TRBV5-8 to TRBJ2-3; D is ambiguous. Germline V gene lookup returns CDR1 SGHTS and CDR2 YDEGEE. V lost 1 base and J lost 6, with 15 bases in between. CDR3 length: 15 amino acids. Written as DNA, the CDR3 is TGTGCCAGCAGCTTGTGGGTCGGAGTAGGGGATACGCAGTATTTT. It specifies CASSLWVGVGDTQYF.

Concerning this clonotype itself: Sequence at one end of the junction differs from germline and may be a read error. The chain combines TRBV6-4 with TRBJ2-1, with 7 bases aligning to TRBD2. Germline V gene data show CDR1 as MRHNA and CDR2 as SNTAGT. This CDR3 contains 15 residues. DNA for the CDR3: TGCGCCAGCAGTGGAAAGGGCGGGAGTACTGGTGAGCAGTTCTTC. As protein: CASSGKGGSTGEQFF.

A word on this clonotype: Without the conserved terminal phenylalanine or tryptophan, this CDR3 likely stems from a read error. This chain links TRBV5-6 with TRBJ1-1; tentative D call: TRBD1 (5 bases). The ends were cut back, 4 bases at V and 4 bases at J, with 14 bases in the middle. The CDR3 length is 14 residues. The V gene's germline CDR1 is SGHDT and CDR2 YYEEEE. CDR3 region: CASSGAVWSTEAFS. DNA of the CDR3: TGTGCCAGCAGCGGGGCGGTTTGGAGCACTGAAGCTTTCTCT.

This chain uses TRBV29-1 with TRBJ1-2; no definite D call. V was trimmed by 7 bases and J by 6 bases, leaving 12 bases between them. Germline V gene sequence: CDR1 SQVTM, CDR2 ANQGSEA. The CDR3 extends over 11 amino acids. The CDR3 sequence is CSGWGWDGYTF. DNA for the CDR3: TGCAGCGGATGGGGATGGGATGGCTACACCTTC.

This clonotype was seen more than once but under ten times. The CDR3 DNA is TGTGCCAGCAGCTTATATATTGTGGGGGAGACCCAGTACTTC. Protein product: CASSLYIVGETQYF. The chain links TRBV7-2 to TRBJ2-5, with D unclear. The CDR3 totals 14 residues. The V end was cut by 2 bases, the J end by 5 bases, with 12 bases between. Per the germline V gene, CDR1 is SGHTA and CDR2 is FQGNSA.

The chain uses TRBV10-3 and TRBJ1-2; no reliable D call. CDR3 size: 11 residues. The V end was cut by 10 bases, the J end by 4 bases, with 10 bases between. CDR1 is ENHRY and CDR2 is SYGVKD in the germline V gene. CDR3 residues: CATDDGYGYTF. For the CDR3, the DNA is TGTGCCACCGACGACGGCTATGGCTACACCTTC.

The chain uses TRBV11-2 and TRBJ2-6, with a possible D match to TRBD2 (6 bases). Trimming left V 5 bases short and J 1 base short, with 30 bases between. Germline V lookup: CDR1 SGHAT, CDR2 FQNNGV. The CDR3 has 22 amino acids. The CDR3 bases are TGTGCCAGCAGCCCTAAGCTTATCGGGTGGGGAGGCCCTCTATCTGGGGCCAACGTCCTGACTTTC. This encodes CASSPKLIGWGGPLSGANVLTF.

The chain employs TRBV7-2 and TRBJ2-7, with 9 bases aligning to TRBD1. The better agreement between TRBJ2-5 and the DNA end casts doubt on the J call. There are 15 residues in the CDR3. Germline CDR1 and CDR2: SGHTA and FQGNSA. The CDR3 coding sequence is TGTGCCAGCAGCTTAGACGACAGGGGGGCGGAGACCCAGTACTTC. It encodes CASSLDDRGAETQYF.

This rearrangement joins TRBV7-2 to TRBJ2-1, with no clear D. Germline assignment: CDR1 SGHTA and CDR2 FQGNSA. The CDR3 length is 13 residues. V gave up 5 bases and J gave up 0 bases, with 5 bases separating them. The CDR3 nucleotides read TGTGCCAGCAGCGCGAGCTCCTACAATGAGCAGTTCTTC. Translated, it gives CASSASSYNEQFF.

The V and J genes are TRBV6-5 and TRBJ2-3, with 14 bases aligning to TRBD2. Germline trimming cut 6 bases from V and 4 bases from J; bases unmatched to any gene: 6. CDR3 length equals 16 residues. Germline V CDR1 and CDR2: MNHEY, SVGAGI. CDR3 amino acids: CASRLTTSGRADTQYF. CDR3 in DNA: TGTGCCAGCAGACTTACGACTAGCGGGAGGGCAGATACGCAGTATTTT.

A few counts support this clonotype. The chain joins TRBV10-3 to TRBJ2-1; D not resolved. Trimming took off 11 bases at V and 0 bases at J, with 11 bases between the two ends. The CDR3 extends over 13 amino acids. From germline, CDR1 is ENHRY and CDR2 SYGVKD. CDR3 region: CAAGESSYNEQFF. In DNA form, the CDR3 reads TGTGCCGCCGGCGAGAGCTCCTACAATGAGCAGTTCTTC.

This clonotype appeared a single time. This chain joins TRBV14 and TRBJ1-1; 7 bases fit TRBD1. Germline V lookup: CDR1 SGHDN, CDR2 FVKESK. This CDR3 is built from 13 residues. V dropped 4 bases and J dropped 11; count of bases not matched to a gene: 10. The CDR3 DNA reads TGTGCCAGCAGCCCCAGACAGGGTCTGTGGGCTTTCTTT. It encodes CASSPRQGLWAFF.

The chain uses TRBV7-8 and TRBJ2-7; 7 nucleotides align to TRBD1. Germline assignment: CDR1 SGHVS and CDR2 FQNEAQ. This CDR3 contains 15 residues. V gave up 5 bases and J gave up 4 bases; unmatched junction bases: 11. The CDR3: CASSVAGTDEYEQYF. DNA of the CDR3: TGTGCCAGCAGCGTGGCCGGGACAGACGAATACGAGCAGTACTTC.

The CDR3 coding sequence is TGTGCCACCTCAGTCGCCCAGGGAGGAGTCGGCGAGCAGTACTTC. This encodes CATSVAQGGVGEQYF. V gene TRBV27 combines with J gene TRBJ2-7, with D perhaps matching TRBD2 (6 bases). This CDR3 has 15 residues. Trimming removed 10 bases from V and 6 bases from J, with 25 bases in between. CDR1 MNHEY and CDR2 SMNVEV come from the germline V gene (reference sequence).

This clonotype came up a few times. V usage is TRBV29-1 and J usage is TRBJ2-7; D ambiguous. From germline, CDR1 is SQVTM and CDR2 ANQGSEA. V lost 5 bases and J lost 4, with 9 bases in between. The CDR3 covers 11 residues. The CDR3 nucleotides are TGCAGCGTTCGCGCGAGTTACGAGCAGTACTTC. Its translation: CSVRASYEQYF.